The 18 T cell receptor beta chains given below trace back to one sample, sequenced in a study of response to subunit inactivated influenza vaccine. TCRdb re-derived calls from the RT-PCR reads in MiXCR, one entry per CDR3 protein. This repertoire shows about 800,000 distinct CDR3 sequences, 20% to 25% found once; its top ten account for 10%. Material: PBMCs from blood, obtained more than 4 days after vaccination. The receptor set was obtained from a man aged 45-60 years who received an inactivated influenza vaccine.

This sequence joins TRBV4-3 and TRBJ1-5, with 7 bases fitting TRBD1. V shed 4 bases and J 4 bases; nucleotides not matched to a gene: 7. The germline V gene encodes CDR1 LGHNA and CDR2 YSLEER. The CDR3 runs 15 residues. Here the CDR3 DNA reads TGCGCCAGCAGCCGCAACCGGGACAGTAATCAGCCCCAGCATTTT. This gives the protein CASSRNRDSNQPQHF.

The rearrangement uses TRBV7-2 and TRBJ2-1, with TRBD2 identical over 13 bases. V dropped 5 bases and J dropped 9; count of bases not matched to a gene: 7. The CDR3 runs 15 residues. Germline loops: CDR1 SGHTA, CDR2 FQGNSA. This CDR3 reads CASSPRTSGRGEQFF. CDR3 coding DNA: TGTGCCAGCAGCCCAAGGACTAGCGGGAGAGGTGAGCAGTTCTTC.

This clonotype turned up a few times. The chain is built from TRBV7-9 and TRBJ2-2, with D hard to call. Germline CDR1 reads SEHNR; CDR2 reads FQNEAQ (reference sequence). Trimming stripped 2 bases from V and 6 bases from J, with 7 bases between. The CDR3 contains 13 residues. CDR3 loop: CASSLLVAGELFF. CDR3 bases: TGTGCCAGCAGCTTATTAGTTGCCGGGGAGCTGTTTTTT.

This clonotype was counted at least ten times. One end of the junction does not line up with germline, which may come from a read error. This chain links TRBV5-1 with TRBJ1-1, with TRBD1 as a possible D gene (5 bases). Germline lookup yields CDR1 SGHRS and CDR2 YFSETQ. CDR3 length: 14 residues. The CDR3 DNA follows: TGTGCCAGCAGCTTAGCGCAGGGCGGCACTGAAGCTTTCTTT. As protein: CASSLAQGGTEAFF.

This clonotype was counted between two and nine times. V usage is TRBV15 and J usage is TRBJ2-1; the D is unclear. Germline V gene data show CDR1 as LNHNV and CDR2 as YYDKDF (reference sequence). V dropped 7 bases and J dropped 2 bases, with 9 bases sitting between them. There are 13 residues in the CDR3. The CDR3 loop reads CATTTGAYNEQFF. The DNA of the CDR3 is TGTGCCACCACCACTGGGGCCTACAATGAGCAGTTCTTC.

The chain is built from TRBV20-1 and TRBJ2-2; D is unclear. V was cut by 0 bases and J by 7 bases, with 6 bases left in between. CDR3 length: 12 amino acids. The V gene's germline CDR1 is DFQATT and CDR2 SNEGSKA (reference sequence). The CDR3 DNA follows: TGCAGTGCTAGAGATCTCCGCGGGGAGCTGTTTTTT. It encodes CSARDLRGELFF.

A few counts support this clonotype. The chain carries TRBV11-2 and TRBJ1-5, with D tentatively TRBD1 (6 bases). There are 15 residues in the CDR3. Trimming left V 0 bases short and J 2 bases short, with 8 bases between. Germline CDR1 SGHAT, CDR2 FQNNGV. The CDR3 spells CASSLEAGGNQPQHF. In DNA, the CDR3 is TGTGCCAGCAGCTTAGAGGCAGGGGGCAATCAGCCCCAGCATTTT. Complete variable domain (other parts from reference TRBV11-2 and TRBJ1-5): EAGVAQSPRYKIIEKRQSVAFWCNPISGHATLYWYQQILGQGPKLLIQFQNNGVVDDSQLPKDRFSAERLKGVDSTLKIQPAKLEDSAVYLCASSLEAGGNQPQHFGDGTRLSIL.

This CDR3 reads CASRQDNSYEQYF. CDR3 nucleotide sequence: TGCGCCAGCAGGCAAGACAACTCCTACGAGCAGTACTTC. This rearrangement joins TRBV5-1 to TRBJ2-7; D not resolved. CDR1 SGHRS and CDR2 YFSETQ come from the germline V gene. The CDR3 has 13 residues. With 5 bases removed from V and 0 bases from J, the gap between germline ends came to 9 bases.

This clonotype was counted only a few times. The chain is built from TRBV20-1 and TRBJ2-5, with TRBD2 matching 8 bases. The germline V gene has CDR1 DFQATT and CDR2 SNEGSKA (reference sequence). This CDR3 contains 16 residues. The trim removed 0 bases at V and 5 bases at J, leaving 11 bases unmatched. CDR3 sequence (DNA): TGCAGTGCTAGAGATTTAGCCGGGACTAGGGGCGAGACCCAGTACTTC. The encoded protein is CSARDLAGTRGETQYF.

V gene TRBV20-1 combines with J gene TRBJ2-3; D possibly corresponds to TRBD2 (6 bases). Germline CDR1 and CDR2: DFQATT and SNEGSKA (reference sequence). The V gene lost 6 bases and the J gene lost 2 bases, with 15 bases spanning the gap. The CDR3 consists of 14 residues. The CDR3 protein is CSATAAGSTDTQYF. The CDR3 DNA sequence: TGCAGTGCCACCGCGGCGGGGTCCACAGATACGCAGTATTTT.

The table lists this clonotype with a few counts. The chain links TRBV20-1 to TRBJ1-4; 8 nucleotides agree with TRBD1. The CDR3 contains 13 residues. Trimming removed 5 bases from V and 4 bases from J; junction bases left unmatched: 3. Germline loops: CDR1 DFQATT, CDR2 SNEGSKA (reference sequence). CDR3 residues: CSAEDRVNEKLFF. The CDR3 DNA follows: TGCAGTGCTGAGGACAGGGTTAATGAAAAACTGTTTTTT.

This clonotype was recorded only once. The V call is TRBV23-1, the J call TRBJ2-7; 9 bases line up with TRBD1. TRBV23-1 is an open reading frame whose function is uncertain. Trimming cost V 5 bases and J 4 bases; bases outside gene matches: 12. The CDR3 loop spans 16 amino acids. CDR3 nucleotides: TGCGCCAGCAGTTCACGAGCCGGGACAGGGAGTTACGAGCAGTACTTC. This encodes CASSSRAGTGSYEQYF.

The genes are TRBV10-3 and TRBJ2-7; no firm D call. Trimming cost V 10 bases and J 0 bases, with 13 bases left between them. Germline lookup yields CDR1 ENHRY and CDR2 SYGVKD. This CDR3 is 13 amino acids long. The CDR3 DNA follows: TGTGCCACCGCAGGTACGCACTCCTACGAGCAGTACTTC. Amino acids: CATAGTHSYEQYF.

The rearrangement uses TRBV24-1 and TRBJ2-5; TRBD1 is a possible D gene (6 bases). The CDR3 contains 14 residues. The germline gives CDR1 KGHDR, CDR2 SFDVKD. Trimming removed 5 bases from V and 4 bases from J, with 13 bases in between. The CDR3 bases are TGTGCCACCAGTGCGACAGGCCCTACAGAGACCCAGTACTTC. It specifies CATSATGPTETQYF.

This rearrangement joins TRBV4-3 to TRBJ1-1; possibly TRBD1 for D (5 bases). Between the trimmed V and J ends, which lost 1 base and 1 base, there was a span of 19 bases. Germline CDR1 reads LGHNA; CDR2 reads YSLEER. The CDR3 runs to 18 residues. For the CDR3, the DNA is TGCGCCAGCAGCCAAGTTTACTTGGGGGATCGAGGGAACACTGAAGCTTTCTTT. Its protein product is CASSQVYLGDRGNTEAFF.

This sequence joins TRBV27 and TRBJ2-1; D may be TRBD2 (6 bases). V was trimmed by 0 bases and J by 4 bases, leaving 16 bases between them. Germline-derived CDR1 and CDR2 are MNHEY and SMNVEV (reference sequence). The CDR3 consists of 17 residues. DNA of the CDR3: TGTGCCAGCAGTTTATCGGGGGGACCAAAGTTATACAATGAGCAGTTCTTC. This gives the protein CASSLSGGPKLYNEQFF.

The sample holds many counts of this clonotype. This chain connects TRBV12-3 or TRBV12-4 to TRBJ2-7, with 7 nucleotides matching TRBD2. The CDR3 is 12 amino acids. The V segment lost 3 bases and the J segment 4 bases; nucleotides outside the gene matches: 0. In DNA form, the CDR3 reads TGTGCCAGCAGTTTCGGGGGGTACGAGCAGTACTTC. It yields the protein CASSFGGYEQYF.

The chain employs TRBV20-1 and TRBJ2-7, with unresolved D. The CDR3 extends over 11 amino acids. Trimming pared 4 bases from V and 4 bases from J, leaving 8 bases between. Germline V gene sequence: CDR1 DFQATT, CDR2 SNEGSKA (reference sequence). CDR3 sequence: CSATLAYEQYF. The CDR3 coding sequence is TGCAGTGCTACCCTCGCGTACGAGCAGTACTTC.